The 16 T cell receptor beta chains in this list originate from one sample, sequenced in a study of blood T cell repertoires in COVID-19. The table came from immunoSEQ multiplex PCR; TCRdb's copy has only in-frame clones and leaves some out. Here the sample spans a few hundred thousand clones, roughly 80% being singletons. The sample comprised peripheral blood. All receptors derive from a woman of 80 years or more with acute or convalescent COVID-19.

J is TRBJ2-7 and V is TRBV6-6; 7 bases line up with TRBD1. Germline-derived CDR1 and CDR2 are MNHNY and SVGAGI (reference sequence). The CDR3 has 14 residues. J gave up 2 bases and V 5 bases, and 6 bases lay outside the gene matches. The chain's CDR3 is CASSPGQAPYEQYF. The CDR3 DNA reads as TGTGCCAGCAGTCCAGGACAGGCGCCCTACGAGCAGTACTTC.

This CDR3 is CASSPGTSSKTQYF. The CDR3 bases are TGTGCCAGCTCACCGGGGACTAGCTCCAAGACCCAGTACTTC. This sequence joins TRBV18 and TRBJ2-5; 9 bases line up with TRBD2. J lost 6 bases, V lost 3 bases, and 5 bases had no gene match. This CDR3 has 14 residues. The germline V gene has CDR1 KGHSH and CDR2 LQKENI.

This rearrangement joins TRBV24-1 to TRBJ1-2; TRBD1 aligns across 7 bases. The V and J ends lost 3 bases and 6 bases, in that order; junction bases with no gene match: 3. This CDR3 comprises 13 residues. In germline, CDR1 is KGHDR, CDR2 SFDVKD. The CDR3 here is CATSDAGQNGYTF. CDR3 in DNA: TGTGCCACCAGTGATGCGGGACAGAATGGCTACACCTTC.

The chain combines TRBV11-2 with TRBJ1-6; D might be TRBD1 (5 bases). Germline V gene sequence: CDR1 SGHAT, CDR2 FQNNGV. The V gene lost 0 bases and the J gene lost 7 bases, with 19 bases spanning the gap. This CDR3 is 18 amino acids long. The CDR3 region has the DNA TGTGCCAGCAGCTTAGAGGGGCAGACAACAACCATAAATTCACCCCTCCACTTT. Translation: CASSLEGQTTTINSPLHF.

The rearrangement joins TRBV15 to TRBJ1-4; TRBD1 is a possible D gene (5 bases). The germline CDR1 and CDR2 sequences are LNHNV and YYDKDF (reference sequence). The CDR3 contains 13 residues. The V gene lost 7 bases and the J gene lost 7 bases, with 13 bases spanning the gap. CDR3 nucleotide sequence: TGTGCCACCACTGGGGGGGAGGGTGAAAAACTGTTTTTT. Translated, it gives CATTGGEGEKLFF.

J is TRBJ1-1 and V is TRBV4-2, with a tentative D call TRBD1 (6 bases). V was pared by 0 bases and J by 7 bases, with 15 bases between. CDR1 and CDR2 (germline): LGHNA, YNFKEQ. This CDR3 region has 15 residues. DNA for the CDR3: TGTGCCAGCAGCCAAGACCCAGGGGTCGACTATGAAGCTTTCTTT. This translates into CASSQDPGVDYEAFF.

The V call is TRBV11-3, the J call TRBJ1-2; 9 positions agree with TRBD1. Per the germline V gene, CDR1 is SGHNT and CDR2 is YENEEA. Trimming at V came to 4 bases and at J to 6 bases, leaving 6 bases not matched to a gene. CDR3 length equals 14 residues. CDR3 sequence: CASSYKTGGHGYTF. The CDR3 coding sequence is TGTGCCAGCAGCTACAAAACAGGGGGCCATGGCTACACCTTC.

The V call is TRBV7-2, the J call TRBJ1-2; 8 bases align to TRBD1. Trimming at V came to 5 bases and at J to 6 bases, leaving 5 bases not matched to a gene. Germline V gene lookup returns CDR1 SGHTA and CDR2 FQGNSA. The CDR3 length is 13 residues. The CDR3 coding sequence is TGTGCCAGCAGCCCGACAGGGGTGGATGGCTACACCTTC. It yields the protein CASSPTGVDGYTF.

J is TRBJ1-5 and V is TRBV19; 11 nucleotides match TRBD1. Germline CDR1 LNHDA, CDR2 SQIVND (reference sequence). Losses at the gene ends were 10 bases for V and 5 bases for J; bases not matched to a gene: 7. The CDR3 consists of 14 residues. DNA of the CDR3: TGTGCCACCTGGGACAGGGGGACGGATCAGCCCCAGCATTTT. This gives the protein CATWDRGTDQPQHF.

The V gene is TRBV24-1, the J gene TRBJ1-2; possibly TRBD1 for D (6 bases). Germline V gene sequence: CDR1 KGHDR, CDR2 SFDVKD. V lost 1 base to trimming and J lost 6 bases, with 14 bases between them. This CDR3 spans 15 amino acids. DNA for the CDR3: TGTGCCACCAGTGATTTTGGGCAGGGGTTGGATGGCTACACCTTC. As protein: CATSDFGQGLDGYTF.

Note on this clone: Other DNA sequences from this sample encode an identical CDR3 as well. This chain links TRBV5-1 with TRBJ2-3; 8 bases match TRBD2. J was trimmed by 3 bases and V by 0 bases; bases with no gene match: 3. The CDR3 has 15 amino acids. Germline CDR1 and CDR2: SGHRS and YFSETQ. CDR3: CASSLAGGPTDTQYF. The CDR3 DNA sequence: TGCGCCAGCAGCTTGGCGGGAGGGCCGACAGATACGCAGTATTTT.

This clone was counted between two and nine times. V is TRBV5-1 and J is TRBJ1-4; 7 nucleotides line up with TRBD1. With 5 bases clipped from V and 5 bases from J, the junction kept 6 bases outside the gene matches. From germline, CDR1 is SGHRS and CDR2 YFSETQ. This CDR3 is 14 amino acids long. In nucleotides, the CDR3 is TGCGCCAGCAGGATCGGGACAGACAATGAAAAACTGTTTTTT. Translating it yields CASRIGTDNEKLFF.

This clone has more than one count but fewer than ten. The V and J genes are TRBV6-1 and TRBJ1-2; D is uncertain. The CDR3 is 14 residues long. V gave up 0 bases and J gave up 6 bases, with 11 bases separating them. Germline V gene data show CDR1 as MNHNS and CDR2 as SASEGT. This chain's CDR3 is CASSEASPVHGYTF. The CDR3 DNA reads as TGTGCCAGCAGTGAAGCGTCCCCAGTACATGGCTACACCTTC.

The chain recombines TRBV4-1 with TRBJ2-3; D is ambiguous. CDR3 length equals 15 residues. Trimming removed 0 bases at V and 6 bases at J, with 13 bases between. Germline CDR1 MGHRA, CDR2 YSYEKL. The CDR3 DNA reads as TGCGCCAGCAGCCAAGATCGGCTAACCGGGGATACGCAGTATTTT. It yields the protein CASSQDRLTGDTQYF.

The chain carries TRBV11-3 and TRBJ2-5, with 7 positions matching TRBD1. In germline, CDR1 is SGHNT, CDR2 YENEEA. V lost 5 bases to trimming and J lost 5 bases; unmatched junction nucleotides: 14. This CDR3 comprises 16 residues. DNA of the CDR3: TGTGCCAGCAGCCGCCTTACAGGGGATACAGGGGAGACCCAGTACTTC. This codes for CASSRLTGDTGETQYF. The complete variable domain, with remaining parts taken from reference TRBV11-3 and TRBJ2-5, reads EAGVVQSPRYKIIEKKQPVAFWCNPISGHNTLYWYLQNLGQGPELLIRYENEEAVDDSQLPKDRFSAERLKGVDSTLKIQPAELGDSAVYLCASSRLTGDTGETQYFGPGTRLLVL.

This sequence joins TRBV27 and TRBJ1-1, with D unresolved. This CDR3 is built from 11 residues. Trimming removed 8 bases at V and 10 bases at J, with 14 bases between. Per the germline V gene, CDR1 is MNHEY and CDR2 is SMNVEV (reference sequence). In DNA, the CDR3 is TGTGCCAGCGAGGGATTTCGGGGAGCTTTCTTT. This gives the protein CASEGFRGAFF.